These 6 T cell receptor beta chains were all obtained from the same sample, sequenced in a study of stem cell transplantation in POMP-related autoinflammatory disease. Produced via immunoSEQ multiplex PCR; TCRdb's table is partial and in-frame only. The sample carries more than 9,000 clones, around 79% recorded once. The specimen was CD4+ T cells from PBMCs, collected after stem cell transplantation. These receptors all stem from a human patient with POMP-related autoinflammation and immune dysregulation (PRAID). The graft donor may have contributed some T cells.

The V gene is TRBV3-1 (or the pseudogene TRBV3-2), the J gene TRBJ2-7; unclear D gene. The V and J ends lost 0 bases and 6 bases respectively, with 3 bases between them. Germline assignment: CDR1 LGHDT and CDR2 YNNKEL (reference sequence). The CDR3 is made up of 11 amino acids. This CDR3 is CASSQDREQYF. The CDR3 DNA follows: TGTGCCAGCAGCCAAGATCGCGAGCAGTACTTC.

The chain recombines TRBV18 with TRBJ1-1; D is possibly TRBD1 (5 bases). Germline V lookup: CDR1 KGHSH, CDR2 LQKENI. With 4 bases removed from V and 5 bases from J, the gap between germline ends came to 8 bases. CDR3 length: 12 residues. The CDR3 sequence: CASSQGRTEAFF. CDR3 nucleotide sequence: TGTGCCAGCTCACAGGGGCGGACTGAAGCTTTCTTT.

The V and J genes are TRBV13 and TRBJ2-7; tentative D call: TRBD1 (6 bases). Trimming pared 5 bases from V and 6 bases from J, leaving 14 bases between. CDR1 and CDR2 (germline): PRHDT, FYEKMQ (reference sequence). The CDR3 length is 13 residues. DNA for the CDR3: TGTGCCAGCAGCCCCCCGACAGGATCCGAGCAGTACTTC. Translation: CASSPPTGSEQYF.

V gene TRBV7-2 combines with J gene TRBJ2-2; 11 bases match TRBD2. Trimming at V came to 5 bases and at J to 8 bases, leaving 19 bases not matched to a gene. Germline V lookup: CDR1 SGHTA, CDR2 FQGNSA. This CDR3 has 19 amino acids. The DNA for the CDR3 is TGTGCCAGCAGCCCGGGGGGGTCATTAGCGGGAGGGCCGGTAGGGGAGCTGTTTTTT. Protein product: CASSPGGSLAGGPVGELFF.

The CDR3, as DNA: TGTGCCAGCAGTGAAAGGCCTGCTCGAAACTATGGCTACACCTTC. It translates to CASSERPARNYGYTF. V and J are TRBV2 and TRBJ1-2; D call uncertain. Looked up from germline, CDR1 is SNHLY and CDR2 is FYNNEI. This CDR3 is built from 15 residues. V dropped 2 bases and J dropped 2 bases, with 12 bases sitting between them. The variable domain in full, completed from reference TRBV2 and TRBJ1-2, reads EPEVTQTPSHQVTQMGQEVILRCVPISNHLYFYWYRQILGQKVEFLVSFYNNEISEKSEIFDDQFSVERPDGSNFTLKIRSTKLEDSAMYFCASSERPARNYGYTFGSGTRLTVV.

This clone occurred a few times. The chain has TRBV7-3 and TRBJ2-2; 7 bases line up with TRBD2. After removal of 0 bases from V and 3 bases from J, the junction contained 7 bases not matched to a gene. This CDR3 is 17 amino acids long. Looked up from germline, CDR1 is SGHTA and CDR2 is FQGTGA. CDR3 amino acids: CASSLTLGGLDTGELFF. The DNA of the CDR3 is TGTGCCAGCAGCTTAACCCTGGGGGGGTTGGACACCGGGGAGCTGTTTTTT.